The 30 T cell receptor beta chains below were found in one sample sequenced in a study of blood T cell repertoires in COVID-19. TCRdb's table, derived via immunoSEQ multiplex PCR, lists solely in-frame clones and lacks some. The sample holds about 99,000 clones; 70% to 90% are singletons and the top ten take just over 3%. Material: peripheral blood. These receptors were collected from a man aged 45-65 years in a cohort sampled during active COVID-19.

The chain couples TRBV11-2 to TRBJ1-2; 7 bases line up with TRBD1. CDR1 and CDR2 from the germline V gene are SGHAT and FQNNGV. J gave up 2 bases and V 6 bases, and 6 bases lay outside the gene matches. The CDR3 length is 14 residues. CDR3 DNA: TGTGCCAGCAGGCCGGGACAGAGGAACTATGGCTACACCTTC. Translating it yields CASRPGQRNYGYTF. Using reference TRBV11-2 and TRBJ1-2 for the parts outside the CDR3, the full variable domain is EAGVAQSPRYKIIEKRQSVAFWCNPISGHATLYWYQQILGQGPKLLIQFQNNGVVDDSQLPKDRFSAERLKGVDSTLKIQPAKLEDSAVYLCASRPGQRNYGYTFGSGTRLTVV.

The chain employs TRBV28 and TRBJ1-1; D perhaps matches TRBD1 (5 bases). The CDR3 length is 14 residues. V was pared by 6 bases and J by 1 base, with 12 bases between. CDR1 and CDR2 from the germline V gene are MDHEN and SYDVKM. The CDR3: CASSNDRKNTEAFF. CDR3 sequence (DNA): TGTGCCAGCAGCAACGACAGAAAGAACACTGAAGCTTTCTTT. Complete variable domain (other parts from reference TRBV28 and TRBJ1-1): DVKVTQSSRYLVKRTGEKVFLECVQDMDHENMFWYRQDPGLGLRLIYFSYDVKMKEKGDIPEGYSVSREKKERFSLILESASTNQTSMYLCASSNDRKNTEAFFGQGTRLTVV.

The chain uses TRBV5-6 and TRBJ1-6; D unclear. V was clipped by 4 bases and J by 0 bases, with 17 bases between them. The CDR3 totals 18 residues. Germline-derived CDR1 and CDR2 are SGHDT and YYEEEE. The CDR3 is CASSPSPGRSSYNSPLHF. The CDR3 DNA reads as TGTGCCAGCAGCCCATCCCCAGGTCGAAGCTCCTATAATTCACCCCTCCACTTT. Filled out from reference TRBV5-6 and TRBJ1-6, the complete variable domain reads DAGVTQSPTHLIKTRGQQVTLRCSPKSGHDTVSWYQQALGQGPQFIFQYYEEEERQRGNFPDRFSGHQFPNYSSELNVNALLLGDSALYLCASSPSPGRSSYNSPLHFGNGTRLTVT.

This chain uses TRBV6-5 with TRBJ2-5; 7 bases fit TRBD2. The CDR3 spans 12 residues. V trimming: 8 bases; J trimming: 5 bases; junction bases outside the gene matches: 5. Germline CDR1 MNHEY, CDR2 SVGAGI. CDR3 loop: CASGGRVETQYF. DNA for the CDR3: TGTGCCAGCGGAGGGAGGGTGGAGACCCAGTACTTC.

This clone is a singleton in its sample. V usage is TRBV12-3 or TRBV12-4 and J usage is TRBJ2-7, with D perhaps matching TRBD1 (6 bases). Between the trimmed V and J ends, which lost 6 bases and 0 bases, there was a span of 9 bases. This CDR3 contains 13 residues. The CDR3 is CASSGDNSYEQYF. DNA for the CDR3: TGTGCCAGCAGCGGGGACAACTCCTACGAGCAGTACTTC.

The chain has TRBV5-3 and TRBJ2-7, with a possible D match to TRBD2 (6 bases). TRBV5-3 is known as an ORF, though its function is uncertain. The length of the CDR3 is 18 residues. Trimming shortened V by 1 base and J by 0 bases, and 20 bases separated the two germline ends. CDR3 protein: CARSLCGREEPFSYEQYV. CDR3 bases: TGTGCCAGAAGCTTGTGTGGCAGGGAGGAGCCCTTCTCCTACGAGCAGTACGTC.

The V and J genes are TRBV6-5 and TRBJ1-3; D uncertain. The germline V and J ends were trimmed by 4 bases and 2 bases, with 6 bases remaining between them. The CDR3 sequence is 13 residues long. Germline lookup yields CDR1 MNHEY and CDR2 SVGAGI. The CDR3 nucleotides are TGTGCCAGCAGTTGGGCCGCTGGAAACACCATATATTTT. Amino acid sequence: CASSWAAGNTIYF.

The J gene is TRBJ1-6, the V gene TRBV2; D possibly corresponds to TRBD1 (5 bases). V was shortened by 0 bases and J by 9 bases, with 12 bases between the two germline ends. This CDR3 comprises 15 residues. CDR1 is SNHLY, CDR2 FYNNEI, per germline. The CDR3 sequence is CASSEASGNRSPLHF. CDR3 DNA: TGTGCCAGCAGTGAAGCTTCAGGGAACCGTTCACCCCTCCACTTT.

This clone was detected only once. The chain joins TRBV7-3 to TRBJ2-3; weak D call: TRBD1 (5 bases). This CDR3 has 14 residues. V dropped 4 bases and J dropped 0 bases, with 8 bases sitting between them. CDR1 and CDR2 from the germline V gene are SGHTA and FQGTGA. The DNA for the CDR3 is TGTGCCAGCAGCTCCAGGGCTAGCACAGATACGCAGTATTTT. Its protein is CASSSRASTDTQYF.

The rearrangement joins TRBV15 to TRBJ2-7; 12 bases are a match to TRBD1. Looked up from germline, CDR1 is LNHNV and CDR2 is YYDKDF (reference sequence). The V segment lost 0 bases and the J segment 5 bases; nucleotides outside the gene matches: 11. The CDR3 runs to 18 residues. CDR3 coding DNA: TGTGCCACCAGCAGAGATCTCGCGGGACAGGGGGCTTTTGACGAGCAGTACGTC. Protein: CATSRDLAGQGAFDEQYV.

The chain has TRBV6-5 and TRBJ2-3; maybe TRBD2 (5 bases). From germline, CDR1 is MNHEY and CDR2 SVGAGI. The CDR3 sequence is 12 residues long. V was clipped by 5 bases and J by 6 bases, with 9 bases between them. CDR3 residues: CASSNLADTQYF. The DNA for the CDR3 is TGTGCCAGCAGTAACCTAGCTGATACGCAGTATTTT.

The CDR3 nucleotides are TGTGCCAGCAGTTTTCGGGAGACCCAGTACTTC. Protein sequence: CASSFRETQYF. This chain joins TRBV27 and TRBJ2-5, with unresolved D. CDR1 and CDR2 from the germline V gene are MNHEY and SMNVEV (reference sequence). This CDR3 has 11 amino acids. Trimming stripped 3 bases from V and 5 bases from J, with 4 bases between.

This clone has a handful of counts. The chain links TRBV18 to TRBJ2-7; D unclear. V shed 3 bases and J shed 4 bases, with 16 bases lying between them. Germline CDR1 and CDR2: KGHSH and LQKENI. The CDR3 runs 15 residues. CDR3 protein: CASSPARFAPYEQYV. The CDR3 DNA reads as TGTGCCAGCTCACCGGCTAGATTCGCCCCATACGAGCAGTACGTC.

This sequence joins TRBV28 and TRBJ1-2; 9 nucleotides line up with TRBD1. Germline loops: CDR1 MDHEN, CDR2 SYDVKM. The CDR3 loop spans 14 amino acids. V lost 6 bases to trimming and J lost 2 bases; unmatched junction nucleotides: 4. The CDR3 loop is CASSLGQGNYGYTF. CDR3 coding DNA: TGTGCCAGCAGCCTCGGACAGGGGAACTATGGCTACACCTTC.

The DNA for the CDR3 is TGTGCCAGCCGCACAAACAGGGAGGGTGAAGCTTTCTTT. Amino acid sequence: CASRTNREGEAFF. The chain carries TRBV18 and TRBJ1-1; possible D gene TRBD1, 6 bases. The CDR3 has 13 residues. Germline V lookup: CDR1 KGHSH, CDR2 LQKENI. V dropped 8 bases and J dropped 7 bases, with 17 bases sitting between them. Together with reference TRBV18 and TRBJ1-1, the CDR3 gives the full variable domain: NAGVMQNPRHLVRRRGQEARLRCSPMKGHSHVYWYRQLPEEGLKFMVYLQKENIIDESGMPKERFSAEFPKEGPSILRIQQVVRGDSAAYFCASRTNREGEAFFGQGTRLTVV.

V usage is TRBV2 and J usage is TRBJ1-2; D uncertain. Trimming removed 3 bases at V and 8 bases at J, with 10 bases between. Germline V gives CDR1 SNHLY, CDR2 FYNNEI. The CDR3 runs to 12 residues. CDR3 amino acids: CASSEGGAGYTF. The CDR3 region has the DNA TGTGCCAGCAGTGAGGGAGGAGCGGGCTACACCTTC.

The chain combines TRBV6-5 with TRBJ1-5; 8 nucleotides align to TRBD1. V lost 6 bases, J lost 7 bases, and 11 bases stayed unmatched. The CDR3 spans 15 residues. The germline V gene has CDR1 MNHEY and CDR2 SVGAGI. CDR3 loop: CASRAAGGSGQPQHF. The DNA of the CDR3 is TGTGCCAGCAGAGCCGCAGGGGGCTCGGGACAGCCCCAGCATTTT.

The J gene is TRBJ1-2, the V gene TRBV11-3; 7 nucleotides align to TRBD1. CDR1 is SGHNT and CDR2 is YENEEA in the germline V gene. The CDR3 contains 14 residues. Trimming cost V 5 bases and J 0 bases; bases outside gene matches: 3. The CDR3 region has the DNA TGTGCCAGCAGCCCCGGACAGGCTAACTATGGCTACACCTTC. Translation gives CASSPGQANYGYTF.

This chain uses TRBV3-1 (or the pseudogene TRBV3-2) with TRBJ2-3; 11 bases are a match to TRBD2. This CDR3 comprises 15 residues. The J segment lost 5 bases and the V segment lost 1 base, leaving 2 bases of the junction unmatched. Germline CDR1 reads LGHDT; CDR2 reads YNNKEL (reference sequence). CDR3 residues: CASSQGSGGGDTQYF. In DNA, the CDR3 is TGTGCCAGCAGCCAAGGTAGCGGGGGGGGAGATACGCAGTATTTT.

This rearrangement joins TRBV6-1 to TRBJ1-2; D possibly corresponds to TRBD1 (6 bases). This CDR3 has 14 amino acids. V shed 0 bases and J shed 7 bases, with 12 bases lying between them. CDR1 and CDR2 (germline): MNHNS, SASEGT. In DNA form, the CDR3 reads TGTGCCAGCAGTGAAGCGGGAGAGGGGGTTGGCTACACCTTC. Translation: CASSEAGEGVGYTF.

The chain recombines TRBV2 with TRBJ1-4, with no clear D. Deletions cut 4 bases from V and 0 bases from J, with 6 bases between. The CDR3 has 14 residues. Germline V CDR1 and CDR2: SNHLY, FYNNEI. The CDR3 DNA reads as TGTGCCAGCAGTGGGAGTACAACTAATGAAAAACTGTTTTTT. It translates to CASSGSTTNEKLFF.

V gene TRBV4-2 combines with J gene TRBJ1-2; D gene unclear. Deletions cut 0 bases from V and 8 bases from J, with 13 bases between. The length of the CDR3 is 14 residues. The germline V gene has CDR1 LGHNA and CDR2 YNFKEQ. The CDR3 nucleotides read TGTGCCAGCAGCCAAGAACTGCGTTCGTTCGGCTACACCTTC. Protein product: CASSQELRSFGYTF.

For this clone: A junction end diverges from the germline sequence, so it may reflect a read error. V usage is TRBV13 and J usage is TRBJ1-1; the match to TRBD1 covers 9 bases. The CDR3 spans 16 residues. Looked up from germline, CDR1 is PRHDT and CDR2 is FYEKMQ (reference sequence). CDR3: CASSLGTGQVGTEAFF. The CDR3 DNA reads TGTGCCAGCAGCCTAGGGACAGGGCAGGTTGGCACTGAAGCTTTCTTT.

The chain employs TRBV12-3 or TRBV12-4 and TRBJ1-1; D perhaps matches TRBD1 (6 bases). Trimming shortened V by 6 bases and J by 11 bases, and 16 bases separated the two germline ends. This CDR3 has 12 residues. CDR3 sequence reads: CASSPNGQRAFF. The CDR3 bases are TGTGCCAGCAGCCCCAATGGACAGAGGGCTTTCTTT.

The chain combines TRBV18 with TRBJ1-2; possible D gene TRBD1, 5 bases. CDR1 is KGHSH and CDR2 is LQKENI in the germline V gene. V was trimmed by 1 base and J by 8 bases, leaving 11 bases between them. The CDR3 is made up of 13 amino acids. The CDR3 loop is CASSPLQGNGYTF. CDR3 nucleotide sequence: TGTGCCAGCTCACCACTTCAGGGTAACGGCTACACCTTC.

This chain joins TRBV29-1 and TRBJ1-3, with a possible D match to TRBD1 (6 bases). Trimming shortened V by 6 bases and J by 0 bases, and 15 bases separated the two germline ends. The CDR3 covers 15 residues. The germline CDR1 and CDR2 sequences are SQVTM and ANQGSEA. The CDR3 DNA sequence: TGCAGCGTCGCTGGGGCCAGGGGCTCTGGAAACACCATATATTTT. Residues: CSVAGARGSGNTIYF.

As for this clone: One end of the junction varies from germline; a read error may be responsible. The V gene is TRBV5-1, the J gene TRBJ1-5; D unclear. The CDR3 runs 15 residues. The V gene's germline CDR1 is SGHRS and CDR2 YFSETQ. The CDR3 region has the DNA TGCGCCAGCAGTTTGGCAGGATCTAGCAATCAGCCCCAGCATTTT. Translation gives CASSLAGSSNQPQHF.

The CDR3 nucleotides are TGTGCCAGCAGCCAAGTGGGACTCGGCGAGCAGTACGTC. Translating gives CASSQVGLGEQYV. This chain uses TRBV14 with TRBJ2-7; tentative D call: TRBD2 (6 bases). The V and J ends lost 1 base and 6 bases respectively, with 10 bases between them. Germline V gene sequence: CDR1 SGHDN, CDR2 FVKESK. The CDR3 is 13 residues long.

The gene calls are TRBV5-1 and TRBJ2-3, with a tentative D call TRBD1 (6 bases). The CDR3 sequence is 16 residues long. Germline CDR1 reads SGHRS; CDR2 reads YFSETQ. V shed 1 base and J shed 0 bases, with 12 bases lying between them. The CDR3 loop reads CASSLRQGSSTDTQYF. The DNA of the CDR3 is TGCGCCAGCAGCTTGCGGCAGGGGAGTAGCACAGATACGCAGTATTTT.

The rearrangement joins TRBV9 to TRBJ2-2; 8 nucleotides agree with TRBD2. The V and J ends lost 0 bases and 7 bases, in that order; junction bases with no gene match: 8. Germline CDR1 is SGDLS and CDR2 is YYNGEE. CDR3 length equals 16 residues. The CDR3 DNA follows: TGTGCCAGCAGCGTAGCCTCGGGGGGGCAGCACGGGGAGCTGTTTTTT. Translation: CASSVASGGQHGELFF.